This T cell receptor beta chain was sequenced for a study of siplizumab effects on memory and regulatory T cells. Whole-study findings and limits: Contribution to the alloresponse seemed major for naive T cells, which also seemed more diverse than memory cells. An assignable naive or memory phenotype was lacking in roughly 75-95% of proliferating CD4+ or CD8+ clones.

About 100,000 TCR templates underwent assay in every sample. The repertoire was sequenced with immunoSEQ multiplex PCR; TCRdb's copy has only in-frame clones and lacks some. Here the sample spans about 100,000 clones, approximately 94% being singletons. Concerning this clone: Its matching antigen is unknown.

The ends were cut back, 2 bases at V and 0 bases at J, with 9 bases in the middle. This CDR3 spans 14 amino acids. Germline CDR1 is SGHRS and CDR2 is YFSETQ. V and J are TRBV5-1 and TRBJ2-7, with D unresolved. The specimen was Tregs sorted from blood. The sequence was collected from a human donor in good health. In nucleotides, the CDR3 is TGCGCCAGCAGCTTTCGATCACTCTCCTACGAGCAGTACTTC. It encodes CASSFRSLSYEQYF.